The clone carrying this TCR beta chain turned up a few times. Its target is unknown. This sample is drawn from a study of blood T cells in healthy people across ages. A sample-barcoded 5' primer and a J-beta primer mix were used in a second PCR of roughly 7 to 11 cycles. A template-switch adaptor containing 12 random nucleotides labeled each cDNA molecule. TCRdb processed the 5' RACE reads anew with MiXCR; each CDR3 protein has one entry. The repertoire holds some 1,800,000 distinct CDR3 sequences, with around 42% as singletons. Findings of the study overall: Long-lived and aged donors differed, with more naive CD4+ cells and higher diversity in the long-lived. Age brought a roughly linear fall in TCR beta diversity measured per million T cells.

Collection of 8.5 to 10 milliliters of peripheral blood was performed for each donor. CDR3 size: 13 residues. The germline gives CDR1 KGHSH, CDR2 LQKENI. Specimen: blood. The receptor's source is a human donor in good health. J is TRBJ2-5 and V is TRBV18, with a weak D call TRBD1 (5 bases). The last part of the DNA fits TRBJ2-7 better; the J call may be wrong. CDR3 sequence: CASSPSQGNEQYF. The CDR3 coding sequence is TGTGCCAGCTCACCAAGTCAGGGTAACGAGCAGTACTTC.